The next 30 T cell receptor beta chains were all read from a single sample in a study of cytotoxic CD8 clonotypes in ibrutinib-treated CLL. Assay: immunoSEQ multiplex PCR; the TCRdb copy retains only in-frame clones and omits some. The sample includes fewer than 85,000 clones, 70% to 80% of them seen just once. This specimen consisted of PBMCs, obtained after 12 months of ibrutinib treatment. The source of these receptors is a human donor with chronic lymphocytic leukemia.

The chain links TRBV9 to TRBJ2-3; 9 bases line up with TRBD2. This CDR3 comprises 16 residues. Germline V gives CDR1 SGDLS, CDR2 YYNGEE. Losses at the gene ends were 1 base for V and 3 bases for J; bases not matched to a gene: 6. The CDR3 is CASSVQGLAITDTQYF. In nucleotides, the CDR3 is TGTGCCAGCAGCGTACAGGGACTAGCCATAACAGATACGCAGTATTTT.

With respect to this clone: One end of the junction fails to match germline, which may point to a read error. The chain recombines TRBV6-1 with TRBJ1-5; no definite D call. Germline CDR1 reads MNHNS; CDR2 reads SASEGT. The CDR3 is 14 amino acids. In DNA, the CDR3 is TGTGCCAGCAGGGAAGGGAGGGTAGGTCAGCCCCAGCATTTT. It is translated as CASREGRVGQPQHF.

The chain couples TRBV20-1 to TRBJ2-3; 8 bases map to TRBD2. The CDR3 is 11 amino acids. J was trimmed by 6 bases and V by 6 bases; bases with no gene match: 2. Germline V CDR1 and CDR2: DFQATT, SNEGSKA (reference sequence). The DNA of the CDR3 is TGCAGTGCCCCTAGCGGGGATACGCAGTATTTT. Translated: CSAPSGDTQYF.

The gene calls are TRBV30 and TRBJ1-2; D gene uncertain. Germline loops: CDR1 GTSNPN, CDR2 SVGIG (reference sequence). This CDR3 spans 11 amino acids. The V and J ends lost 2 bases and 7 bases respectively, with 8 bases between them. This chain's CDR3 is CAWSRVGGYTF. In nucleotides, the CDR3 is TGTGCCTGGAGTCGGGTGGGTGGCTACACCTTC.

The chain carries TRBV9 and TRBJ2-5, with TRBD2 identical over 9 bases. J lost 5 bases, V lost 5 bases, and 7 bases had no gene match. CDR1 is SGDLS and CDR2 is YYNGEE in the germline V gene. This CDR3 is built from 14 residues. The chain's CDR3 is CASSGGREGETQYF. The CDR3 nucleotides are TGTGCCAGCAGTGGAGGGCGGGAGGGGGAGACCCAGTACTTC.

The genes are TRBV5-6 and TRBJ1-1; possibly TRBD1 for D (5 bases). The CDR3 totals 14 residues. CDR1 SGHDT and CDR2 YYEEEE come from the germline V gene. Trimming removed 4 bases from V and 2 bases from J, with 12 bases in between. The CDR3 reads CASSHAGVNTEAFF. DNA of the CDR3: TGTGCCAGCAGCCATGCGGGGGTAAACACTGAAGCTTTCTTT.

CDR3 sequence reads: CASLVGGSSYNEQFF. CDR3 nucleotides: TGTGCCAGCTTGGTGGGGGGGAGCTCCTACAATGAGCAGTTCTTC. The V gene is TRBV5-5, the J gene TRBJ2-1; 7 positions agree with TRBD2. From germline, CDR1 is SGHKS and CDR2 YYEKEE (reference sequence). V shed 7 bases and J 0 bases; nucleotides not matched to a gene: 7. The CDR3 runs to 15 residues. Full variable domain (missing parts from reference TRBV5-5 and TRBJ2-1): DAGVTQSPTHLIKTRGQQVTLRCSPISGHKSVSWYQQVLGQGPQFIFQYYEKEERGRGNFPDRFSARQFPNYSSELNVNALLLGDSALYLCASLVGGSSYNEQFFGPGTRLTVL.

In this sample, this clone turned up a few times. The chain employs TRBV2 and TRBJ1-1; the match to TRBD1 covers 7 bases. This CDR3 is built from 13 residues. CDR1 and CDR2 (germline): SNHLY, FYNNEI. V was pared by 7 bases and J by 7 bases, with 9 bases of the junction left unmatched. The DNA for the CDR3 is TGTGCCAGCACTATATACCGGGACAGTGAAGCTTTCTTT. It yields the protein CASTIYRDSEAFF. Full variable domain (outside the CDR3, taken from reference TRBV2 and TRBJ1-1): EPEVTQTPSHQVTQMGQEVILRCVPISNHLYFYWYRQILGQKVEFLVSFYNNEISEKSEIFDDQFSVERPDGSNFTLKIRSTKLEDSAMYFCASTIYRDSEAFFGQGTRLTVV.

The chain recombines TRBV27 with TRBJ2-1; 14 bases align to TRBD2. CDR1 is MNHEY, CDR2 SMNVEV, per germline (reference sequence). The trim removed 10 bases at V and 11 bases at J, leaving 4 bases unmatched. The length of the CDR3 is 12 residues. CDR3 coding DNA: TGTGCCATCCGGACTAGCGGGGGGCAGCAGTTCTTC. Translation: CAIRTSGGQQFF.

The rearrangement joins TRBV7-9 to TRBJ1-1; D is undetermined. The CDR3 runs 12 residues. V was shortened by 6 bases and J by 4 bases, with 9 bases between the two germline ends. Germline loops: CDR1 SEHNR, CDR2 FQNEAQ (reference sequence). In DNA, the CDR3 is TGTGCCAGCAGGAGGGAGGGCACTGAAGCTTTCTTT. It specifies CASRREGTEAFF.

The chain recombines TRBV19 with TRBJ1-2; D not certain. This CDR3 comprises 12 residues. Deletions cut 4 bases from V and 4 bases from J, with 7 bases between. The germline gives CDR1 LNHDA, CDR2 SQIVND (reference sequence). The CDR3 bases are TGTGCCAGTAGTACCTCTACCTATGGCTACACCTTC. It encodes CASSTSTYGYTF.

The chain couples TRBV5-1 to TRBJ2-3, with 7 bases identical to TRBD2. Per the germline V gene, CDR1 is SGHRS and CDR2 is YFSETQ. The CDR3 is 16 amino acids. J gave up 1 base and V 1 base, and 6 bases lay outside the gene matches. The CDR3 is CASSLLGGSGTDTQYF. In nucleotides, the CDR3 is TGCGCCAGCAGCTTGTTGGGGGGGAGTGGCACAGATACGCAGTATTTT.

This chain joins TRBV19 and TRBJ2-1; TRBD1 agrees at 7 bases. With V trimmed by 9 bases and J by 2 bases, 7 bases remained unmatched. Germline loops: CDR1 LNHDA, CDR2 SQIVND (reference sequence). The CDR3 covers 14 residues. The CDR3 DNA is TGTGCCAGCCAACACAGGGGTCCCTACAATGAGCAGTTCTTC. Translating gives CASQHRGPYNEQFF.

This clone showed up just a few times. J is TRBJ2-7 and V is TRBV21-1; the table's D gene call, TRBD1, was not cross checked with the DNA. TRBV21-1 is recorded as a pseudogene. The CDR3 loop spans 14 amino acids. The CDR3 bases are TGTGCCAGCAGCAAGGGGGCACGGGCCCTCGAGCAGTACTTC. Translating gives CASSKGARALEQYF.

The chain joins TRBV19 to TRBJ2-3; D could derive from TRBD1 or TRBD2 (5 bases each). Trimming pared 5 bases from V and 3 bases from J, leaving 15 bases between. The CDR3 consists of 15 residues. CDR1 is LNHDA and CDR2 is SQIVND in the germline V gene (reference sequence). The CDR3 nucleotides read TGTGCCAGTAGTCCCACCGGGACCGCAACAGATACGCAGTATTTT. It is translated as CASSPTGTATDTQYF.

This chain joins TRBV27 and TRBJ2-1; D is possibly TRBD2 (5 bases). The CDR3 loop spans 15 amino acids. Germline V gene lookup returns CDR1 MNHEY and CDR2 SMNVEV (reference sequence). Trimming pared 8 bases from V and 4 bases from J, leaving 18 bases between. The CDR3 nucleotides read TGTGCCAGCGGGCGGGCCCCGCACTCTTACAATGAGCAGTTCTTC. As protein: CASGRAPHSYNEQFF.

This chain joins TRBV7-8 and TRBJ2-5; tentatively, D is TRBD1 (5 bases). V dropped 1 base and J dropped 2 bases, with 8 bases sitting between them. Germline values: CDR1 SGHVS, CDR2 FQNEAQ. The CDR3 loop spans 14 amino acids. CDR3 sequence: CASSLGTTQETQYF. CDR3 DNA: TGTGCCAGCAGCTTAGGGACAACACAAGAGACCCAGTACTTC.

The rearrangement joins TRBV5-1 to TRBJ1-2; D is possibly TRBD1 (5 bases). The CDR3 contains 16 residues. The germline V gene encodes CDR1 SGHRS and CDR2 YFSETQ. Trimming left V 1 base short and J 0 bases short, with 13 bases between. The CDR3 coding sequence is TGCGCCAGCAGCTTGCTCTCGGGGGACTCTAACTATGGCTACACCTTC. Its translation: CASSLLSGDSNYGYTF.

This chain connects TRBV12-1 to TRBJ1-5; the table's D call, TRBD1, was not checked against the DNA. TRBV12-1 is listed as a pseudogene. The CDR3 sequence is 17 residues long. The CDR3, as DNA: TGTGCCAGCAGCTTTGCACCGACGGACAGGAGCAATCAGCCCCAGCATTTT. Its protein product is CASSFAPTDRSNQPQHF.

The chain employs TRBV2 and TRBJ2-3; D is ambiguous. V shed 3 bases and J shed 6 bases, with 10 bases lying between them. The germline gives CDR1 SNHLY, CDR2 FYNNEI. This CDR3 has 13 amino acids. As DNA, the CDR3 is TGTGCCAGCAGTGACGGGCCGAGGGATACGCAGTATTTT. It is translated as CASSDGPRDTQYF.

The chain uses TRBV7-2 and TRBJ2-5; a possible D gene is TRBD2 (6 bases). Trimming shortened V by 5 bases and J by 0 bases, and 16 bases separated the two germline ends. The germline CDR1 and CDR2 sequences are SGHTA and FQGNSA. The CDR3 extends over 16 amino acids. The CDR3, as DNA: TGTGCCAGCAGCCCCCAAGGAGCGGGTAACCAAGAGACCCAGTACTTC. Translation: CASSPQGAGNQETQYF. The full variable domain, with the rest looked up from reference TRBV7-2 and TRBJ2-5, is GAGVSQSPSNKVTEKGKDVELRCDPISGHTALYWYRQSLGQGLEFLIYFQGNSAPDKSGLPSDRFSAERTGGSVSTLTIQRTQQEDSAVYLCASSPQGAGNQETQYFGPGTRLLVL.

This clone was seen just once. The chain carries TRBV28 and TRBJ2-7, with TRBD2 matching over 7 bases. The CDR3 extends over 14 amino acids. After removal of 1 base from V and 2 bases from J, the junction contained 2 bases not matched to a gene. CDR1 MDHEN and CDR2 SYDVKM come from the germline V gene. The CDR3 protein is CASSLFGGAYEQYF. The CDR3 DNA sequence: TGTGCCAGCAGTTTATTTGGGGGGGCCTACGAGCAGTACTTC.

The V and J genes are TRBV4-3 and TRBJ2-1, with 13 bases identical to TRBD2. The CDR3 sequence is 16 residues long. V shed 3 bases, J shed 10 bases, and the junction held 9 bases outside the gene matches. CDR1 is LGHNA, CDR2 YSLEER, per germline. The CDR3 DNA reads as TGCGCCAGCAGCCAGCAAACTAGCGGGAGGGCCGGGGAGCAGTTCTTC. Translating it yields CASSQQTSGRAGEQFF.

The chain links TRBV11-2 to TRBJ2-5; 7 bases line up with TRBD2. The junction had 11 bases not matched to a gene; V was cut back by 4 bases and J by 6 bases. CDR3 length: 15 amino acids. Germline CDR1 SGHAT, CDR2 FQNNGV. CDR3 nucleotide sequence: TGTGCCAGCAGCTGGGGAGGGGCGGGAGTTAAGACCCAGTACTTC. Protein: CASSWGGAGVKTQYF.

The chain joins TRBV7-2 to TRBJ2-3, with no clear D. Trimming took 1 base from V and 2 from J, leaving 7 bases between them. There are 14 residues in the CDR3. Germline V gene lookup returns CDR1 SGHTA and CDR2 FQGNSA. The CDR3 spells CASSLGLSTDTQYF. Written as DNA, the CDR3 is TGTGCCAGCAGCTTAGGACTCTCCACAGATACGCAGTATTTT.

The chain has TRBV4-1 and TRBJ1-2; the D gene is possibly TRBD1 (5 bases). From germline, CDR1 is MGHRA and CDR2 YSYEKL. The CDR3 contains 14 residues. V was trimmed by 0 bases and J by 4 bases, leaving 9 bases between them. The DNA for the CDR3 is TGCGCCAGCAGCCAAGATGGCGGGGCCTATGGCTACACCTTC. The encoded protein is CASSQDGGAYGYTF.

This clone was seen a handful of times. CDR3 nucleotide sequence: TGTGCCAGCAGCCGACAGGCAACTAATGAAAAACTGTTTTTT. Amino acids: CASSRQATNEKLFF. The chain employs TRBV28 and TRBJ1-4; perhaps TRBD1 as D (6 bases). This CDR3 is 14 amino acids long. Trimming removed 6 bases at V and 0 bases at J, with 8 bases between. Germline V gene sequence: CDR1 MDHEN, CDR2 SYDVKM.

The chain is built from TRBV20-1 and TRBJ1-1, with D uncertain. This CDR3 has 11 amino acids. V dropped 3 bases and J dropped 1 base, with 3 bases sitting between them. Looked up from germline, CDR1 is DFQATT and CDR2 is SNEGSKA (reference sequence). CDR3 loop: CSASKNTEAFF. The CDR3 DNA is TGCAGTGCTAGCAAGAACACTGAAGCTTTCTTT.

The chain combines TRBV7-2 with TRBJ2-7; 8 positions match TRBD2. The V and J ends lost 5 bases and 2 bases, in that order; junction bases with no gene match: 11. There are 16 residues in the CDR3. Germline assignment: CDR1 SGHTA and CDR2 FQGNSA. CDR3 sequence (DNA): TGTGCCAGCAGCCACTTAGCGGGGCAGGGAACCTACGAGCAGTACTTC. It is translated as CASSHLAGQGTYEQYF. The full variable domain, rest sourced from reference TRBV7-2 and TRBJ2-7, is GAGVSQSPSNKVTEKGKDVELRCDPISGHTALYWYRQSLGQGLEFLIYFQGNSAPDKSGLPSDRFSAERTGGSVSTLTIQRTQQEDSAVYLCASSHLAGQGTYEQYFGPGTRLTVT.

The chain is built from TRBV28 and TRBJ1-2; D possibly corresponds to TRBD1 (5 bases). Germline loops: CDR1 MDHEN, CDR2 SYDVKM. The CDR3 loop spans 13 amino acids. Trimming took off 7 bases at V and 6 bases at J, with 15 bases between the two ends. The CDR3 reads CASTGSLEDGYTF. CDR3 bases: TGTGCCAGCACAGGGTCCCTGGAGGATGGCTACACCTTC.